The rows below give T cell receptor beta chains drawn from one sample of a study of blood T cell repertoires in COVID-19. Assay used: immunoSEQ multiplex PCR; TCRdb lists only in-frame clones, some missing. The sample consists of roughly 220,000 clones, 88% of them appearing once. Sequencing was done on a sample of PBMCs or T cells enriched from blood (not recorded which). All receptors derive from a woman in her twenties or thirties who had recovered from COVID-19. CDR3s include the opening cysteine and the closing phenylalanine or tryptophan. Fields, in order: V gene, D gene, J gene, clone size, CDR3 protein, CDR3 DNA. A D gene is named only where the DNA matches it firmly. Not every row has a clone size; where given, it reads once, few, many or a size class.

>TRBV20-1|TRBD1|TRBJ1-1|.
CSAREDRAAFF
TGCAGTGCTAGGGAGGACAGGGCGGCTTTCTTT
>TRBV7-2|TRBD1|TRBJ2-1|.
CASSSTGRRDNEQFF
TGTGCCAGCAGCTCGACAGGGAGACGAGACAATGAGCAGTTCTTC
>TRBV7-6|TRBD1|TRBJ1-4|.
CASSPYRFTGEIGEKLFF
TGTGCCAGCAGCCCTTACCGATTCACAGGGGAGATAGGAGAAAAACTGTTTTTT
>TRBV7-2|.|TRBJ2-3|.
CASSLERSDTQYF
TGTGCCAGCAGCTTAGAGCGGTCAGATACGCAGTATTTT
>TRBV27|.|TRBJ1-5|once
CASSSGSGSNQPQHF
TGTGCCAGCAGTTCGGGGTCAGGTAGCAATCAGCCCCAGCATTTT
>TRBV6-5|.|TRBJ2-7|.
CASSSGGTHPYEQYF
TGTGCCAGCAGTTCAGGGGGGACCCATCCATACGAGCAGTACTTC
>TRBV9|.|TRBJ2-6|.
CASSARVMGANVLTF
TGTGCCAGCAGCGCCAGGGTGATGGGGGCCAACGTCCTGACTTTC
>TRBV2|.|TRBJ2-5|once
CASRGQGGTQYF
TGTGCCAGCAGGGGGCAAGGGGGGACCCAGTACTTC
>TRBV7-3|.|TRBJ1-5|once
CASSLGLAQPQHF
TGTGCCAGCAGCTTAGGTTTGGCCCAGCCCCAGCATTTT
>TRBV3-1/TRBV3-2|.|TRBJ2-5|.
CASSQDSTVQETQYF
TGTGCCAGCAGCCAAGATTCCACAGTCCAAGAGACCCAGTACTTC
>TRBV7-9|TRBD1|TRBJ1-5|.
CASSPQGVQPQHF
TGTGCCAGCAGCCCCCAGGGGGTCCAGCCCCAGCATTTT
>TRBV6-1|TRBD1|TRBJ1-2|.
CASSETPVRDRRFYGYTF
TGTGCCAGCAGTGAAACTCCAGTCCGGGACAGGAGATTCTATGGCTACACCTTC
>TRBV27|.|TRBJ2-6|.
CASTQGYSGANVLTF
TGTGCCAGCACACAGGGTTACTCTGGGGCCAACGTCCTGACTTTC
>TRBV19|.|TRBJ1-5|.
CASSRSGQPQHF
TGTGCCAGTAGTAGGTCGGGTCAGCCCCAGCATTTT
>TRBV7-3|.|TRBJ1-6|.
CASSLTGNNSPLHF
TGTGCCAGCAGCCTCACAGGGAACAATTCACCCCTCCACTTT